These 13 T cell receptor beta chains share one sample of origin, sequenced in a study of shared clonotypes between healthy human individuals (dated by TCRdb to 2019 to 2021). CD8 naive samples consisted of CD45RO-negative cells that were positively selected for CCR7, yielding a CD45RA+CCR7+ population without TemRA cells. The library was generated by the immunoSEQ multiplex PCR assay. In its TCRdb copy, this immuneACCESS table keeps in-frame sequences only and misses some clones. Where compared with another copy, unresolved V genes explain less than half of these, and the others have no known cause. The sample yields 1.5 million to 2.5 million clones; about 95% were counted once. Of the sample, around 1.2% falls within the top ten clones. The specimen sequenced was naive CD8+ T cells sorted from blood. The cell subset or site label of this sample denotes: CD45RA+CCR7+. These receptors were obtained from a young man in good health.

The chain uses TRBV7-9 and TRBJ2-7, with TRBD1 matching 7 bases. Per the germline V gene, CDR1 is SEHNR and CDR2 is FQNEAQ (reference sequence). V trimming: 1 base; J trimming: 1 base; junction bases outside the gene matches: 7. This CDR3 region has 16 residues. This chain's CDR3 is CASSLDLETGSYEQYF. The CDR3 bases are TGTGCCAGCAGCTTAGATTTGGAGACAGGGTCCTACGAGCAGTACTTC.

The chain recombines TRBV27 with TRBJ2-1; TRBD2 aligns across 12 bases. From germline, CDR1 is MNHEY and CDR2 SMNVEV (reference sequence). The V gene end was trimmed by 6 bases and the J gene end by 8 bases; junction bases not matched to a gene: 8. The CDR3 consists of 15 residues. The CDR3 DNA follows: TGTGCCAGCAGAGGTCTAGCGGGGGGGCAGGATGAGCAGTTCTTC. This encodes CASRGLAGGQDEQFF.

This chain links TRBV4-1 with TRBJ1-4; D unresolved. Per the germline V gene, CDR1 is MGHRA and CDR2 is YSYEKL. This CDR3 is built from 12 residues. Trimming removed 3 bases from V and 10 bases from J, with 9 bases in between. For the CDR3, the DNA is TGCGCCAGCAGCCACGGCAGCGGAAAACTGTTTTTT. This encodes CASSHGSGKLFF.

J is TRBJ1-4 and V is TRBV12-5; no definite D call. The CDR3 runs 14 residues. Looked up from germline, CDR1 is LGHNT and CDR2 is FRNRAP. V lost 5 bases, J lost 0 bases, and 7 bases lay in between. CDR3: CASGLGSTNEKLFF. DNA for the CDR3: TGTGCTAGTGGTCTAGGGTCAACTAATGAAAAACTGTTTTTT.

The chain uses TRBV10-1 and TRBJ2-1; D unclear. There are 12 residues in the CDR3. Germline loops: CDR1 WNHNN, CDR2 SYGVQD (reference sequence). Trimming cost V 0 bases and J 7 bases, with 4 bases left between them. The CDR3 region is CASSESRNEQFF. The CDR3 nucleotides are TGCGCCAGCAGTGAGTCACGGAATGAGCAGTTCTTC.

V gene TRBV7-3 combines with J gene TRBJ1-5; D might be TRBD1 (5 bases). V was clipped by 4 bases and J by 3 bases, with 13 bases between them. From germline, CDR1 is SGHTA and CDR2 FQGTGA. The length of the CDR3 is 15 residues. The DNA of the CDR3 is TGTGCCAGCAGCTCGTCCGGGACGGACAATCAGCCCCAGCATTTT. Protein: CASSSSGTDNQPQHF.

The chain has TRBV5-4 and TRBJ1-1; maybe TRBD1 (5 bases). Trimming removed 5 bases at V and 4 bases at J, with 12 bases between. CDR1 is SGHNT and CDR2 is YYREEE in the germline V gene (reference sequence). CDR3 length equals 13 residues. The CDR3 loop is CASRFSGATEAFF. Here the CDR3 DNA reads TGTGCCAGCAGATTTTCTGGGGCCACTGAAGCTTTCTTT.

The chain combines TRBV4-2 with TRBJ2-1, with D perhaps TRBD2 (6 bases). The CDR3 runs 18 residues. V lost 0 bases and J lost 0, with 15 bases in between. Germline CDR1 reads LGHNA; CDR2 reads YNFKEQ. DNA for the CDR3: TGTGCCAGCAGCCAAGATCCAGCGGGTACAAGCTCCTACAATGAGCAGTTCTTC. Its protein is CASSQDPAGTSSYNEQFF.

The rearrangement links TRBV4-3 to TRBJ2-7, with 8 bases matching TRBD2. Per germline, CDR1 LGHNA and CDR2 YSLEER. The CDR3 length is 17 residues. V lost 0 bases, J lost 5 bases, and 12 bases stayed unmatched. The CDR3 nucleotides read TGCGCCAGCAGCCAAGAAACGGAGCGGGAGTATTACGACGAGCAGTACTTC. Translation gives CASSQETEREYYDEQYF.

The chain has TRBV5-8 and TRBJ2-7; no clear D gene. The CDR3 length is 13 residues. V dropped 1 base and J dropped 1 base, with 6 bases sitting between them. Germline loops: CDR1 SGHTS, CDR2 YDEGEE. In DNA form, the CDR3 reads TGTGCCAGCAGCTTGTTAAGTTCCTACGAGCAGTACTTC. It codes for CASSLLSSYEQYF.

V and J are TRBV2 and TRBJ2-7; TRBD2 matches 12 bases. The germline V gene has CDR1 SNHLY and CDR2 FYNNEI. J gave up 6 bases and V 5 bases, and 8 bases lay outside the gene matches. There are 15 residues in the CDR3. As DNA, the CDR3 is TGTGCCAGCAGTTCGACTAGCGGGAGCAATAGCGAGCAGTACTTC. Translating gives CASSSTSGSNSEQYF.

Worth noting for this clone: The same CDR3 arises from other DNA sequences in this sample as well. The CDR3 spells CAWSVDSLSYEQYF. CDR3 nucleotide sequence: TGTGCCTGGAGTGTAGATTCTCTCAGCTACGAGCAGTACTTC. The rearrangement links TRBV30 to TRBJ2-7, with D unresolved. The germline V gene encodes CDR1 GTSNPN and CDR2 SVGIG (reference sequence). The CDR3 runs 14 residues. Trimming took 0 bases from V and 3 from J, leaving 12 bases between them.

The V and J genes are TRBV2 and TRBJ1-5; 7 bases match TRBD1. The CDR3 is made up of 14 amino acids. CDR1 is SNHLY, CDR2 FYNNEI, per germline. V was clipped by 5 bases and J by 0 bases; unmatched bases: 1. The CDR3: CASSRQGSNQPQHF. In DNA form, the CDR3 reads TGTGCCAGCAGTAGACAGGGTAGCAATCAGCCCCAGCATTTT.